One and the same sample provided the 22 T cell receptor beta chains below, sequenced in a study of tumor-infiltrating lymphocytes in primary liver carcinoma. Starting from approximately 500 ng of total RNA, TCR beta cDNA was produced with a primer in the constant region. Three-round nested multiplex PCR performed with slightly modified ARM-PCR produced the TCR beta libraries. Use of TRBV1-TRBV30 forward primers with a C-beta reverse primer characterized the first two PCR rounds, which lasted 10 cycles each. TCRdb recomputed calls from the multiplex PCR reads with MiXCR, one row per CDR3 protein. The table shows roughly 190,000 distinct CDR3 sequences, with roughly 80% occurring only once. Co-extraction of both nucleic acids (RNA and DNA) used roughly 18-32 mg of unsorted bulk tissue. Material: tumor tissue from primary liver carcinoma. The receptors derive from a man in his forties or fifties with primary liver carcinoma and hepatitis B virus infection.

The chain employs TRBV6-4 and TRBJ2-2, with 7 bases matching TRBD2. The V and J ends lost 0 bases and 15 bases, in that order; junction bases with no gene match: 7. Germline values: CDR1 MRHNA, CDR2 SNTAGT. CDR3 length: 13 residues. The CDR3 region has the DNA TGTGCCAGCAGTGACTCGAACACCGGGGGGTTGTTTTTT. Encoded protein: CASSDSNTGGLFF.

As for this clonotype: The conserved phenylalanine or tryptophan is not found at the CDR3 terminus, so this likely reflects a read error. The chain combines TRBV11-2 with TRBJ2-1; the D gene could be TRBD1 or TRBD2 (5 bases each). Germline V gene data show CDR1 as SGHAT and CDR2 as FQNNGV. CDR3 size: 14 residues. The CDR3 coding sequence is TGTGCAAGCAGCTTGTCGGGGTTCGACAGTGAGCAGTTCCTC. Translating it yields CASSLSGFDSEQFL.

The chain uses TRBV29-1 and TRBJ1-2; D gene unclear. The CDR3 is 13 residues long. Germline V lookup: CDR1 SQVTM, CDR2 ANQGSEA. CDR3 sequence: CNVEKGLGYGYTF. For the CDR3, the DNA is TGCAACGTCGAGAAGGGTTTGGGCTATGGCTACACCTTC.

This clonotype was seen a handful of times. Given a much more abundant clone one base away, this may be a read error. The chain links TRBV28 to TRBJ2-3; 7 positions agree with TRBD1. CDR1 is MDHEN and CDR2 is SYDVKM in the germline V gene. The CDR3 length is 14 residues. CDR3: CASSFDRVTYTQYF. The CDR3 nucleotides read TGTGCCAGCAGTTTCGACAGGGTCACATATACGCAGTATTTT.

As concerns this clonotype: The junction and the germline gene differ at one end; a read error may be behind it. The gene calls are TRBV29-1 and TRBJ2-1; 13 bases line up with TRBD2. The CDR3 sequence is 13 residues long. Germline V gene sequence: CDR1 SQVTM, CDR2 ANQGSEA. DNA of the CDR3: TGCAACGGGACTAGCGGGAAGCTCTATGAGCAATACTTC. It encodes CNGTSGKLYEQYF.

This clonotype was counted ten times or more. V is TRBV24-1 and J is TRBJ2-5, with 10 bases identical to TRBD1. The CDR3 loop spans 15 amino acids. CDR1 is KGHDR, CDR2 SFDVKD, per germline. V lost 9 bases, J lost 2 bases, and 8 bases stayed unmatched. CDR3: CATERGQGNQETQYF. The CDR3 DNA sequence: TGTGCCACCGAGAGGGGACAGGGGAATCAAGAGACCCAGTACTTC.

Of note for this clonotype: Compared with germline, one end of the junction differs, possibly owing to a read error. The V gene is TRBV6-1, the J gene TRBJ1-5; D unresolved. The length of the CDR3 is 16 residues. Per germline, CDR1 MNHNS and CDR2 SASEGT. The CDR3 region has the DNA TGTGTCAGCAGTCCGCAGGAGCTGACCCTAAATCAGCCCCAGCATTTT. It is translated as CVSSPQELTLNQPQHF.

For this clonotype: Given the absence of the conserved phenylalanine or tryptophan at the CDR3 end, a read error is likely. The V and J genes are TRBV29-1 and TRBJ2-2, with TRBD2 matching 7 bases. Losses at the gene ends were 4 bases for V and 3 bases for J; bases not matched to a gene: 8. The CDR3 loop spans 15 amino acids. Germline lookup yields CDR1 SQVTM and CDR2 ANQGSEA. The CDR3 DNA follows: TGCAGCGTTGTCGCGGCGGGAGCGTACACCGGGGAGCTGTTTTAT. Translation: CSVVAAGAYTGELFY.

Remarks on this clonotype: A read error may account for a junction end that differs from germline. The chain recombines TRBV11-2 with TRBJ1-2; no definite D call. Germline V lookup: CDR1 SGHAT, CDR2 FQNNGV. The CDR3 spans 14 residues. CDR3 sequence (DNA): TGTGCCAGCAGCTTAGATCGAGCAGCTTGTGGCTACATCTTC. This translates into CASSLDRAACGYIF. Using reference TRBV11-2 and TRBJ1-2 for the parts outside the CDR3, the full variable domain is EAGVAQSPRYKIIEKRQSVAFWCNPISGHATLYWYQQILGQGPKLLIQFQNNGVVDDSQLPKDRFSAERLKGVDSTLKIQPAKLEDSAVYLCASSLDRAACGYIFGSGTRLTVV.

As concerns this clonotype: The DNA is omitted, as the CDR3 cannot be located on it reliably, and the CDR3 follows TCRdb's listing. The gene calls are TRBV5-4 and TRBJ2-5. The germline gives CDR1 SGHNT, CDR2 YYREEE (reference sequence). The CDR3 extends over 12 residues, inclusive of both ends. The CDR3 reads CAGSLDKAVKYF.

A remark on this clonotype: Its ends do not fully match the called genes, so a read error is possible. The chain uses TRBV6-1 and TRBJ2-7; D is undetermined. The germline CDR1 and CDR2 sequences are MNHNS and SASEGT. The CDR3 runs to 15 residues. CDR3 protein: CAGSEYKQSSYKQYF. CDR3 bases: TGTGCCGGCAGTGAATACAAGCAGAGCTCCTACAAGCAGTACTTC.

This chain links TRBV11-2 with TRBJ2-7; TRBD1 matches 8 bases. V lost 2 bases to trimming and J lost 5 bases; unmatched junction nucleotides: 8. Per the germline V gene, CDR1 is SGHAT and CDR2 is FQNNGV. This CDR3 is 15 amino acids long. The CDR3 spells CASSLRWTGQNEQYF. The CDR3 nucleotides are TGTGCCAGCAGCTTAAGATGGACAGGGCAGAACGAGCAGTACTTC.

The chain joins TRBV11-2 to TRBJ2-7; possibly TRBD2 for D (5 bases). Germline values: CDR1 SGHAT, CDR2 FQNNGV. V shed 4 bases and J shed 1 base, with 11 bases lying between them. The CDR3 totals 14 residues. The CDR3 protein is CASSSDGKSYEQYF. Written as DNA, the CDR3 is TGTGCCAGCAGCTCTGACGGGAAGTCCTACGAGCAGTACTTC.

In the case of this clonotype: The junction differs from germline at one of its ends, possibly a read error. This chain uses TRBV4-1 with TRBJ2-3; 9 bases map to TRBD2. Germline lookup yields CDR1 MGHRA and CDR2 YSYEKL. The CDR3 is made up of 16 amino acids. CDR3 DNA sequence: TGCGCCAGCAGCCAAGAAAGTAGCGGGAGTGCAGATACGCATTATTTT. Translation: CASSQESSGSADTHYF.

Note on this clonotype: An end of the junction does not agree with germline; a read error may underlie this. This chain connects TRBV30 to TRBJ2-5; no clear D gene. The CDR3 consists of 14 residues. The germline CDR1 and CDR2 sequences are GTSNPN and SVGIG (reference sequence). The DNA of the CDR3 is TGTGTCTGGAGTCCCGGCAGCGAGAGTGAGACCCAGTACTTC. Its translation: CVWSPGSESETQYF.

In regard to this clonotype: The germline gene is not matched at one end of the junction; a read error may be the cause. The rearrangement uses TRBV12-3 or TRBV12-4 and TRBJ2-1; possible D gene TRBD2, 7 bases. There are 16 residues in the CDR3. The CDR3: CASGFQGGGKYNEQFF. In DNA, the CDR3 is TGTGCCAGCGGTTTCCAAGGGGGGGGTAAATATAATGAGCAGTTCTTC.

As regards this clonotype: One end of the junction fails to match germline, which may point to a read error. The J gene is TRBJ2-1, the V gene TRBV6-1; D is possibly TRBD1 (6 bases). Per the germline V gene, CDR1 is MNHNS and CDR2 is SASEGT. The CDR3 contains 13 residues. The CDR3 nucleotides are TGTGCCGGCAGTGTACCCCAGGGGAATGAGCAGTTCTTC. It codes for CAGSVPQGNEQFF.

As for this clonotype: Mismatch with germline at one junction end may stem from a read error. The chain carries TRBV5-4 and TRBJ2-1, with a weak D call TRBD1 (5 bases). The CDR3 contains 12 residues. Germline loops: CDR1 SGHNT, CDR2 YYREEE (reference sequence). The CDR3 sequence is CASSWGYNVQFF. CDR3 bases: TGTGCTAGCAGCTGGGGCTACAATGTGCAGTTCTTC.

Regarding this clonotype: No conserved phenylalanine or tryptophan ends this CDR3, so it is likely a read error. The V gene is TRBV12-3 or TRBV12-4, the J gene TRBJ2-7, with D perhaps matching TRBD1 or TRBD2 (5 bases each). This CDR3 contains 13 residues. V was cut by 5 bases and J by 7 bases, with 15 bases left in between. CDR3 in amino acids: CASSLRAGYEQYL. The CDR3 DNA reads as TGTGCCAGCAGTCTCAGGGCGGGCTATGAGCAGTACTTA.

The table lists this clonotype with a few counts. The chain links TRBV7-2 to TRBJ2-3, with TRBD2 matching over 8 bases. CDR1 is SGHTA and CDR2 is FQGNSA in the germline V gene. Germline trimming cut 3 bases from V and 5 bases from J; bases unmatched to any gene: 7. The CDR3 is made up of 15 amino acids. The CDR3 DNA follows: TGTGCCAGCAGCTTTACAAGCGGGAGAATAGATACGCAGTATTTT. Translating it yields CASSFTSGRIDTQYF.

The chain couples TRBV28 to TRBJ2-1; 9 bases are a match to TRBD2. Per germline, CDR1 MDHEN and CDR2 SYDVKM. The J segment lost 0 bases and the V segment lost 10 bases, leaving 7 bases of the junction unmatched. The CDR3 sequence is 15 residues long. The CDR3 loop reads CAIRNSGSSYNEQFF. In DNA, the CDR3 is TGTGCCATTAGAAATAGCGGGAGCTCCTACAATGAGCAGTTCTTC.

Comments on this clonotype: One junction end disagrees with the germline gene, perhaps due to a read error. This chain joins TRBV28 and TRBJ2-7; tentatively, D is TRBD1 (7 bases). The CDR3 is made up of 13 amino acids. CDR1 and CDR2 from the germline V gene are MDHEN and SYDVKM. The CDR3 region has the DNA TGTACCAGCAGTTTATCAGGGGGGAACAAGCAGTACTTC. Its protein is CTSSLSGGNKQYF.